This T cell receptor beta chain was documented in a study of patients and donors after allogeneic stem cell transplantation. Each CDR3 protein is one row after TCRdb ran MiXCR on the RT-PCR reads. Found here are hundreds of thousands of distinct CDR3 sequences, 16% of them singletons; the top ten hold 7.2%. Trimming removed 3 bases at V and 0 bases at J, with 20 bases between. The CDR3 loop spans 18 amino acids. The germline CDR1 and CDR2 sequences are SGHAT and FQDESV (reference sequence). The sample consisted of blood, either unsorted or a sorted T cell fraction (not recorded which). The rearrangement links TRBV11-1 to TRBJ2-5, with D possibly being TRBD2 (7 bases). This clonotype was obtained from a human donor who was either an allogeneic HSCT recipient or a stem cell or donor lymphocyte infusion donor (not recorded which). It is not recorded whose cells these are; they may come from a transplant donor. CDR3 nucleotides: TGTGCCAGCAGCTTCGGGTCCCGCGGGGGCCGCCACCAAGAGACCCAGTACTTC. Its protein product is CASSFGSRGGRHQETQYF.